This TCR beta chain was recovered during a study of T cells in Graves' hyperthyroidism and ophthalmopathy. This clonotype occurred many times. Amplification targeted TCR beta CDR3 regions from RNA transcripts. First-round RT-PCR of the TCR CDR3 relied on the HTBI primer set. Via MiXCR, TCRdb re-called the multiplex PCR reads, giving one row per CDR3 protein. The sample yields approximately 720,000 distinct CDR3 sequences, around 20% seen once. This CDR3 region has 15 residues. Trimming cost V 1 base and J 0 bases, with 9 bases left between them. Germline CDR1 SEHNR, CDR2 FQNEAQ (reference sequence). The sequence was collected from a woman between 45 and 60 years old with Graves' hyperthyroidism that later progressed to Graves' ophthalmopathy. The V call is TRBV7-9, the J call TRBJ1-1, with no clear D. The material sequenced was blood. The CDR3 DNA is TGTGCCAGCAGCTTAGACAGAGCCTTGAACACTGAAGCTTTCTTT. Protein sequence: CASSLDRALNTEAFF. The full variable domain, in which reference TRBV7-9 and TRBJ1-1 provide the parts outside the CDR3, is DTGVSQNPRHKITKRGQNVTFRCDPISEHNRLYWYRQTLGQGPEFLTYFQNEAQLEKSRLLSDRFSAERPKGSFSTLEIQRTEQGDSAMYLCASSLDRALNTEAFFGQGTRLTVV.